The T cell receptor (beta chain) described here comes from a study of blood T cell repertoires in COVID-19 (TCRdb year 2020). Context from the whole study: Samples covering the acute and convalescent phases of COVID-19 were provided by collaborators in the United States, Italy and Spain. The material from the prospective study consisted of cDNA or gDNA derived from T cells, B-cell-depleted T cells, or PBMCs. Subjects who had been exposed to COVID-19, were actively infected with it, or had recovered from it provided the deeply sampled blood TCRbeta repertoires that made up the dataset. The repertoires were released in a freely available public database intended as a resource for research on the immune response to SARS-CoV-2. Samples were obtained from the ongoing ImmuneRACE study (first 160 participants) and from over 1,000 subjects provided by 6 global collaborators. Sample metadata almost always included a de-identified subject ID, COVID-19 status, age in years and sex. HLA class I and class II types, where available, came from metadata supplied by the sample provider rather than from assay-based typing.

With regard to this clone: It lacks a known antigen. No qualities accompany the bases; no much larger clone lies one base away.

Whole blood was collected in K2EDTA tubes by collaborating institutions according to the institutions' own protocols. For TCRbeta analysis, collaborators shipped samples in one of three forms: frozen whole blood, isolated PBMCs, or DNA extracted from either of those sample types. TCRbeta CDR3 regions were amplified from genomic DNA by means of the immunoSEQ Assay, a bias-controlled multiplex PCR. The paper's data handling went like this. The number of nucleated cells in each sample was estimated by amplification of reference gene primers within the assay. To quantify the absolute abundance of each unique TCRbeta CDR3 rearrangement, sequence reads were collapsed and filtered. For each sample, productive Simpson clonality was calculated by taking the square root of Simpson's diversity index across productive rearrangements. Sourced from immuneACCESS, this table was stored by TCRdb with only in-frame sequences that have V and J called. A share of the clones is absent; for the studies checked, an unresolved V gene accounts for under half, and the remainder has no known explanation. V and J calls and clone size are those listed in that table; D and trimming were worked out from the DNA. For this sample there are 150,000 to 200,000 clones; roughly 90% appear just once. Clones ranked in the top ten supply under 30% of the sample.

The V end gives up 3 bases and the J end 4 bases, leaving 8 bases in the junction not matched to a gene. The germline V gene (reference sequence) specifies GTSNPN as CDR1 and SVGIG as CDR2. Including cysteine and phenylalanine, the CDR3 has 14 amino acids. The read is trimmed to its CDR3 DNA, 42 bases read in frame from base 1. General conclusions and limits of the study: The quantity of clinical and demographic metadata differed by source and by participant and was supplied without curation.

The clonotype originates from a man in his 60s with acute or convalescent COVID-19. Source material: peripheral blood. The rearranged segments are TRBV30 and TRBJ2-7, and 8 junctional nucleotides match TRBD1. The encoded CDR3 is CAWRAGTGGYEQYF. In nucleotide form, the sequence is TGTGCCTGGAGGGCCGGGACAGGAGGATACGAGCAGTACTTC.